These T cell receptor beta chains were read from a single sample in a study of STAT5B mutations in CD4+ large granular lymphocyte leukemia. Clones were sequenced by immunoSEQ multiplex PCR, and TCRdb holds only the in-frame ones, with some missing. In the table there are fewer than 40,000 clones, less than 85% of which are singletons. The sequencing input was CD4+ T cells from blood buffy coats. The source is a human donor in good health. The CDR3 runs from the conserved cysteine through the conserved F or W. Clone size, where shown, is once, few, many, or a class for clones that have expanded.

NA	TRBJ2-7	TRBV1	CTSSQERIRPYEQYF
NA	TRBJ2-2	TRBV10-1	CASRGTGSNTGELFF
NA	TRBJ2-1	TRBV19	CASSRTPNRYNEQFF
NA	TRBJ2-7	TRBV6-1	CASSEGGGRNEQYF
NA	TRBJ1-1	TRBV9	CASGPQGSTVNTEAFF
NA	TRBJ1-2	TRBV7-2	CASSLGRALLGGTF
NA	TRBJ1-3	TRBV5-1	CASSMGTGGNTIYF
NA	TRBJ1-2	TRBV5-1	CASSLDRRGVGYTF
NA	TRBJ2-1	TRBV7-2	CATRAGVSSYNEQFF
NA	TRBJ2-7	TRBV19	CASSRLAGREQYF
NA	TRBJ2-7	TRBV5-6	CASSLYAGTYEQYF
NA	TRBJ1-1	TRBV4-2	CASSQRGLGNTEAFF
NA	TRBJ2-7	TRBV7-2	CASSLARAGAPLGEQYF
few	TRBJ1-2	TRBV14	CASSFRGHYGYTF
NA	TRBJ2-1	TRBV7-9	CASSFGQGAYNEQFF
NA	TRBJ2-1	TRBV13	CASRKGGDWNEQFF
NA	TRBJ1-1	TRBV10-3	CAIRNLGTADTEAFF
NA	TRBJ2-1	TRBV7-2	CASTSRGAYNEQFF
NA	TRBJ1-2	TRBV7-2	CASSADRAGNYGYTF
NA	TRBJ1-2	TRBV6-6	CASSYSTTEGEGYTF
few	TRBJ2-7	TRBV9	CASSGRDNNYEQYF
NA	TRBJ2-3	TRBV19	CATSSGSTDTQYF
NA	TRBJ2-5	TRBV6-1	CAISASLNQETQYF
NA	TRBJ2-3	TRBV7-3	CASSLGSSGGASDTQYF
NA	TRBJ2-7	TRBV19	CASSITSGVYEQYF
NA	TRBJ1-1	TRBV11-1	CASSLRQGLEAFF
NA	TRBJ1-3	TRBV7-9	CASSPPGQLSGNTIYF
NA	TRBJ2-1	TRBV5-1	CASSPRGWEQFF
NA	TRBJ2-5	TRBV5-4	CASSRGVDQETQYF
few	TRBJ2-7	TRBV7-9	CASSLSGDRVSGEQYF
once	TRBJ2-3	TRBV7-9	CASSSRGQGTDTQYF
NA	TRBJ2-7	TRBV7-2	CASSLAGGTSYEQYF
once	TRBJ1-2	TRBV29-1	CSVARAASGGYTF
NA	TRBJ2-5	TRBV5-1	CASNSGRRQETQYF
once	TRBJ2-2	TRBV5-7	CASSLGARLLLGELFF
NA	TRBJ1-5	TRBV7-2	CASSLVGEFNQPQHF
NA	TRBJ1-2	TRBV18	CASSLKGKTGPNYGYTF
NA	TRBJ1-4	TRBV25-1	CASSVGGGEKLFF
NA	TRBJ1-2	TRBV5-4	CASSPNRGQTVYGYTF
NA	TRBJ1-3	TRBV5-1	CASSLLAEGNTIYF
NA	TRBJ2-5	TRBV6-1	CASSDFNLETQYF
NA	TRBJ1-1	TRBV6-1	CASSTGGRDTEAFF
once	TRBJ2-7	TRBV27	CASSPRVAAQAGEQYF
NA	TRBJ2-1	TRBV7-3	CASSLNRLANEQFF
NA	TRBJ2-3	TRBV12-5	CASGFGGSTDTQYF
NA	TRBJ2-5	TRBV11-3	CASSRGAETQYF
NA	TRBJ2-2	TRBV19	CASSTILGTGELFF
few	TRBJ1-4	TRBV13	CASGRATTNEKLFF
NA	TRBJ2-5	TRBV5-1	CASSFSPGPETQYF
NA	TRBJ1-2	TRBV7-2	CASSTRYGRGSDGGYTF
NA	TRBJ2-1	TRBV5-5	CASSFMTSGGVDEQFF
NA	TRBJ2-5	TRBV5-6	CASSFYGQQETQYF
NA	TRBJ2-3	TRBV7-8	CASSLEGGADTQYF
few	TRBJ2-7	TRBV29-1	CSVGGSGLTYEQYF
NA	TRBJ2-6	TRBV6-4	CASSVTRNSGANVLTF
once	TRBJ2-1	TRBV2	CARGVRGGTFYNEQFF
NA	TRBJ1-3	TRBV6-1	CASSEDRVHSGNTIYF
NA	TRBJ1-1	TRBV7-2	CASSGQFGDTEAFF
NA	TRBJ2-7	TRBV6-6	CASSYGSSEQYF
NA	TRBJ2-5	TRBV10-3	CAISGFSGTSGGTQYF